The 8 T cell receptor beta chains in this list originate from one sample, sequenced in a study of PD-1 blockade in mismatch repair-deficient tumors. Libraries were prepared by immunoSEQ multiplex PCR; TCRdb keeps only in-frame clonotypes and omits some of them. The repertoire holds some 130,000 clones, about nine tenths seen once, with 10% to 15% in the top ten. Sequences were derived from peripheral blood, sampled just over 70 weeks after starting pembrolizumab. All receptors come from an adult with mismatch repair-deficient cancer.

This clone was seen once. V usage is TRBV7-2 and J usage is TRBJ2-5; TRBD2 is a possible D gene (7 bases). From germline, CDR1 is SGHTA and CDR2 FQGNSA. Trimming removed 4 bases at V and 7 bases at J, with 13 bases between. CDR3 length equals 13 residues. The chain's CDR3 is CASSSVGGATQYF. The CDR3 region has the DNA TGTGCCAGCAGCTCTGTGGGGGGGGCGACCCAGTACTTC.

The chain uses TRBV19 and TRBJ2-7; no clear D gene. The ends were cut back, 1 base at V and 3 bases at J, with 10 bases in the middle. This CDR3 comprises 14 residues. From germline, CDR1 is LNHDA and CDR2 SQIVND (reference sequence). The DNA for the CDR3 is TGTGCCAGTAGTATAGGGCAGTCATACTACGAGCAGTACTTC. The encoded protein is CASSIGQSYYEQYF.

This clone has just a few counts. J is TRBJ2-7 and V is TRBV27, with D perhaps TRBD2 (5 bases). Deletions cut 1 base from V and 5 bases from J, with 9 bases between. The CDR3 consists of 13 residues. Germline V CDR1 and CDR2: MNHEY, SMNVEV (reference sequence). The CDR3 here is CASSLYSGDEQYF. The CDR3 coding sequence is TGTGCCAGCAGTTTATACAGCGGCGACGAGCAGTACTTC.

The chain combines TRBV5-4 with TRBJ1-2, with TRBD1 matching 10 bases. V gave up 2 bases and J gave up 5 bases; unmatched junction bases: 9. This CDR3 comprises 16 residues. CDR1 is SGHNT, CDR2 YYREEE, per germline (reference sequence). The CDR3 sequence is CASSFVRDRGEYGYTF. The CDR3 DNA follows: TGTGCCAGCAGCTTCGTCCGGGACAGGGGCGAGTATGGCTACACCTTC.

This rearrangement joins TRBV9 to TRBJ2-5; TRBD2 is a possible D gene (6 bases). The CDR3 contains 15 residues. Germline CDR1 reads SGDLS; CDR2 reads YYNGEE. V shed 0 bases and J shed 7 bases, with 16 bases lying between them. For the CDR3, the DNA is TGTGCCAGCAGCGTAGAGGGAGGCCCAATATCGACCCAGTACTTC. It is translated as CASSVEGGPISTQYF.

The chain combines TRBV6-5 with TRBJ2-3; D uncertain. V lost 0 bases and J lost 6, with 10 bases in between. CDR1 MNHEY and CDR2 SVGAGI come from the germline V gene. The CDR3 has 14 amino acids. CDR3 nucleotides: TGTGCCAGCAGTTACTCCCCCACGGGTGATACGCAGTATTTT. Protein sequence: CASSYSPTGDTQYF.

The rearrangement uses TRBV13 and TRBJ1-1; D gene ambiguous. The V gene's germline CDR1 is PRHDT and CDR2 FYEKMQ (reference sequence). The CDR3 sequence is 11 residues long. The germline V and J ends were trimmed by 0 bases and 7 bases, with 3 bases remaining between them. The CDR3 loop reads CASSLGSEAFF. CDR3 sequence (DNA): TGTGCCAGCAGCTTAGGAAGTGAAGCTTTCTTT.

This CDR3 reads CASSQEVGTSGYEQYF. The CDR3, as DNA: TGCGCCAGCAGCCAAGAAGTCGGGACTAGCGGCTACGAGCAGTACTTC. The rearrangement joins TRBV4-1 to TRBJ2-7, with TRBD2 matching over 11 bases. Unmatched junction bases numbered 4, after V lost 0 bases and J lost 3 bases. In germline, CDR1 is MGHRA, CDR2 YSYEKL. CDR3 size: 16 residues.